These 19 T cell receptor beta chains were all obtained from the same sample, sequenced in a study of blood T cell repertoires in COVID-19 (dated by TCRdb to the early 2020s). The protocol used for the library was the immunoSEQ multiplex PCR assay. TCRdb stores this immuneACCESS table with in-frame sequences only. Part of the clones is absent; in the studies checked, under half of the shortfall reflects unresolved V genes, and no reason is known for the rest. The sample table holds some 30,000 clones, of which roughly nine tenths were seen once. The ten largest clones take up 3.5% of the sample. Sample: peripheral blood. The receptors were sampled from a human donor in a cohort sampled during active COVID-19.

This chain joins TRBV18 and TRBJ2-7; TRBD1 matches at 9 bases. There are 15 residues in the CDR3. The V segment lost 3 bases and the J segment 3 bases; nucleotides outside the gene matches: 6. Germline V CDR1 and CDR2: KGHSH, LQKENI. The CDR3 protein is CASSPGQGINYEQYF. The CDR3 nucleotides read TGTGCCAGCTCACCGGGACAGGGTATAAACTACGAGCAGTACTTC.

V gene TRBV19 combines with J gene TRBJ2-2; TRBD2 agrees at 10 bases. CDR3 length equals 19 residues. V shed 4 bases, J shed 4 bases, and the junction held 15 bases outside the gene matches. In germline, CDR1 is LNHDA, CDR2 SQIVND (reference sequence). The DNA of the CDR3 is TGTGCCAGTAGTACATACAAAGGGCTAGCGGGGGACGGCACCGGGGAGCTGTTTTTT. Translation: CASSTYKGLAGDGTGELFF. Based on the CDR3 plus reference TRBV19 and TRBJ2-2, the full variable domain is DGGITQSPKYLFRKEGQNVTLSCEQNLNHDAMYWYRQDPGQGLRLIYYSQIVNDFQKGDIAEGYSVSREKKESFPLTVTSAQKNPTAFYLCASSTYKGLAGDGTGELFFGEGSRLTVL.

The CDR3 nucleotides read TGCAGCGTAGGGTGGGACAGCTCCTACGAGCAGTACTTC. This sequence encodes CSVGWDSSYEQYF. The V gene is TRBV29-1, the J gene TRBJ2-7, with 7 bases that match TRBD1. This CDR3 comprises 13 residues. Germline trimming cut 6 bases from V and 0 bases from J; bases unmatched to any gene: 5. Germline CDR1 is SQVTM and CDR2 is ANQGSEA.

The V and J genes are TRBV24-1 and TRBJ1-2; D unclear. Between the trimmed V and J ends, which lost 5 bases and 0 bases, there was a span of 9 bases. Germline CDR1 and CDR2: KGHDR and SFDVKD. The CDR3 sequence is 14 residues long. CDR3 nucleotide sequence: TGTGCCACCAGTGCCCCCGAGGCTAACTATGGCTACACCTTC. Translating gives CATSAPEANYGYTF.

The CDR3 DNA follows: TGTGCCAGCAGTGAAGGTCGGGGGGGCCTCTTGAATGAGCAGTTCTTC. As protein: CASSEGRGGLLNEQFF. The chain joins TRBV2 to TRBJ2-1; 8 bases line up with TRBD2. V lost 1 base and J lost 7; bases outside the gene matches: 9. This CDR3 region has 16 residues. The V gene's germline CDR1 is SNHLY and CDR2 FYNNEI. Complete variable domain (other parts from reference TRBV2 and TRBJ2-1): EPEVTQTPSHQVTQMGQEVILRCVPISNHLYFYWYRQILGQKVEFLVSFYNNEISEKSEIFDDQFSVERPDGSNFTLKIRSTKLEDSAMYFCASSEGRGGLLNEQFFGPGTRLTVL.

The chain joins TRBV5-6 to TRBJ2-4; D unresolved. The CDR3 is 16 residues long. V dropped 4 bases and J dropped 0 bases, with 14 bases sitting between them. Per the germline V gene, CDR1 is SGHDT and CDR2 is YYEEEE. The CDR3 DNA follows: TGTGCCAGCAGCGATCCAGGTCCACTAGCCAAAAACATTCAGTACTTC. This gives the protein CASSDPGPLAKNIQYF. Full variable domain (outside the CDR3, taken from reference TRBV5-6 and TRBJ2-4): DAGVTQSPTHLIKTRGQQVTLRCSPKSGHDTVSWYQQALGQGPQFIFQYYEEEERQRGNFPDRFSGHQFPNYSSELNVNALLLGDSALYLCASSDPGPLAKNIQYFGAGTRLSVL.

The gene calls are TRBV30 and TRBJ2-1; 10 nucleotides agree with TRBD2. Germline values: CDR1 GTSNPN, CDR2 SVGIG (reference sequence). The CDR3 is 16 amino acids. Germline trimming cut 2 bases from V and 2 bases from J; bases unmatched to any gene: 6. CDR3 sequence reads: CAWSQAGGQTYNEQFF. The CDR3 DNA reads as TGTGCCTGGAGTCAAGCGGGGGGGCAAACCTACAATGAGCAGTTCTTC.

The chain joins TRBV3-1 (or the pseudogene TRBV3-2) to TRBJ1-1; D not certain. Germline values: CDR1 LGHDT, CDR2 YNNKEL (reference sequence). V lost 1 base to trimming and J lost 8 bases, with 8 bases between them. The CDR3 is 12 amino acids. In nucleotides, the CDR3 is TGTGCCAGCAGCCAAGGCAGGAGGGAAGCTTTCTTT. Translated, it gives CASSQGRREAFF.

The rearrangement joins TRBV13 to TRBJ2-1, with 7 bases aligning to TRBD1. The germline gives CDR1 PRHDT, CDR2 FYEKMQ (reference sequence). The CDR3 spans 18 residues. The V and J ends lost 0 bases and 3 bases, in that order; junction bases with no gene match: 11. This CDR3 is CASSLGRWGRGNYNEQFF. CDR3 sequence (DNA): TGTGCCAGCAGCTTAGGCCGTTGGGGCAGGGGGAACTACAATGAGCAGTTCTTC. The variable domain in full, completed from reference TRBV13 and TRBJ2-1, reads AAGVIQSPRHLIKEKRETATLKCYPIPRHDTVYWYQQGPGQDPQFLISFYEKMQSDKGSIPDRFSAQQFSDYHSELNMSSLELGDSALYFCASSLGRWGRGNYNEQFFGPGTRLTVL.

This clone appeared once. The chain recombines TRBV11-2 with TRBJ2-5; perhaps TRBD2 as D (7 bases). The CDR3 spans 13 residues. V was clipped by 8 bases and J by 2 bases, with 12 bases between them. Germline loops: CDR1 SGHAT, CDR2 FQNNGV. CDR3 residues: CASGGAIQETQYF. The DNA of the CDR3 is TGTGCCAGCGGGGGGGCTATTCAAGAGACCCAGTACTTC.

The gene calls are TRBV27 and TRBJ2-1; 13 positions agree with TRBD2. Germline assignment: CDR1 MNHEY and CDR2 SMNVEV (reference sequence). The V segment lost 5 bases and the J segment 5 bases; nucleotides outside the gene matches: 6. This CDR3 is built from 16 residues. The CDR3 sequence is CASSPRLAGGHNEQFF. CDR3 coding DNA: TGTGCCAGCAGTCCCCGACTAGCGGGGGGCCACAATGAGCAGTTCTTC.

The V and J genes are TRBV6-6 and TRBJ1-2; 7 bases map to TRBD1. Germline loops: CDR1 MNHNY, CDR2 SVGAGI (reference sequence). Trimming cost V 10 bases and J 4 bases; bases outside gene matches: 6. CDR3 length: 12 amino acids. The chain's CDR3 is CATGDSPYGYTF. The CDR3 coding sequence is TGTGCCACTGGGGACAGCCCCTATGGCTACACCTTC.

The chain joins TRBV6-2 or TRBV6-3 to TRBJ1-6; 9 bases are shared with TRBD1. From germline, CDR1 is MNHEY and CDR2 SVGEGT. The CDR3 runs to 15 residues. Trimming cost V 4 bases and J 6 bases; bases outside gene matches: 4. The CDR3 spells CASSSSQGANSPLHF. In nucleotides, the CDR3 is TGTGCCAGCAGTTCGTCACAGGGGGCTAATTCACCCCTCCACTTT.

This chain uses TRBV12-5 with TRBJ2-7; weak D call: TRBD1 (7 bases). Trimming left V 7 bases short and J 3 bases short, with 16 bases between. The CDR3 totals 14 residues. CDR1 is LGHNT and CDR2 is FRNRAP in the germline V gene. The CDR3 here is CASAAGQSVYEQYF. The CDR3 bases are TGTGCTAGTGCCGCGGGACAGTCAGTCTACGAGCAGTACTTC.

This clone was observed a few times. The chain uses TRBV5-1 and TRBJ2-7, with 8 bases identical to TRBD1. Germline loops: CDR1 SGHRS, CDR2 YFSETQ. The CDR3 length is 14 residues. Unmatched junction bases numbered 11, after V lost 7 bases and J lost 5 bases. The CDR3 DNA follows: TGCGCCAGCCAATTTGGGTCAGGGGGCGACGAGCAGTACTTC. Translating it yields CASQFGSGGDEQYF.

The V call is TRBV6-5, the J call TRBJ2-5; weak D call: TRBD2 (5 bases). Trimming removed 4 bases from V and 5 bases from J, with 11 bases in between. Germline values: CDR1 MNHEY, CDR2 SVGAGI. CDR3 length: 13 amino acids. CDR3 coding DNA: TGTGCCAGCAGTTTTTCAAGGGAGGAGACCCAGTACTTC. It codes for CASSFSREETQYF.

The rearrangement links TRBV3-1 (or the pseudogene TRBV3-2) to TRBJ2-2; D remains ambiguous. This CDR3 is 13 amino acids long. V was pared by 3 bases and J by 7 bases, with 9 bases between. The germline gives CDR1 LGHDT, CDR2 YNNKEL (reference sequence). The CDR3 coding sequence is TGTGCCAGCAGCCAGGCCCATGACGGGGAGCTGTTTTTT. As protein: CASSQAHDGELFF.

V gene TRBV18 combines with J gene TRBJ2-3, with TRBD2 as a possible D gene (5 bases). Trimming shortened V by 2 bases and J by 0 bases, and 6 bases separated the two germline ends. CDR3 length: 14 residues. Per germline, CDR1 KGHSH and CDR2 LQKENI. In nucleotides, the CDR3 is TGTGCCAGCTCACCAAGGACTAGCACAGATACGCAGTATTTT. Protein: CASSPRTSTDTQYF. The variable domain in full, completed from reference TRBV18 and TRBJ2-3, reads NAGVMQNPRHLVRRRGQEARLRCSPMKGHSHVYWYRQLPEEGLKFMVYLQKENIIDESGMPKERFSAEFPKEGPSILRIQQVVRGDSAAYFCASSPRTSTDTQYFGPGTRLTVL.

CDR3: CASSTGQGNTGELFF. For the CDR3, the DNA is TGTGCCAGCAGTACGGGACAGGGGAACACCGGGGAGCTGTTTTTT. The chain uses TRBV28 and TRBJ2-2; TRBD1 matches at 9 bases. The V gene's germline CDR1 is MDHEN and CDR2 SYDVKM. V was clipped by 5 bases and J by 1 base; unmatched bases: 2. This CDR3 region has 15 residues.